Presented here are 18 T cell receptor beta chains from one specimen sequenced in a study of metastatic and nonmetastatic thyroid tumors. TCRdb re-called the PCR reads via MiXCR. The sample yields some 8,400 clones, 31% seen once. Before thyroid surgery, none of the patients had received any treatment. The sample consisted of tumor tissue. These receptors came from a female donor with papillary thyroid cancer or a benign thyroid nodule (not recorded which). Some clones in this sample may be carry-over from other donors' samples.

The rearrangement links TRBV2 to TRBJ2-4; 8 bases are a match to TRBD1. CDR1 and CDR2 (germline): SNHLY, FYNNEI. V lost 8 bases to trimming and J lost 1 base; unmatched junction nucleotides: 1. CDR3 size: 13 residues. CDR3 in amino acids: CASRQGAKNIQYF. The CDR3, as DNA: TGTGCCAGCCGACAGGGGGCCAAAAACATTCAGTACTTC.

This clone was counted a few times. Written as DNA, the CDR3 is TGTGCTTCTCAACGTGGGGGCTACACCTTC. Protein sequence: CASQRGGYTF. The gene calls are TRBV28 and TRBJ1-2; no clear D. The CDR3 has 10 residues. Looked up from germline, CDR1 is MDHEN and CDR2 is SYDVKM.

There are a few counts of this clone. The chain recombines TRBV6-4 with TRBJ2-7; D gene unclear. The CDR3 loop spans 15 amino acids. Germline V CDR1 and CDR2: MRHNA, SNTAGT. V was cut by 0 bases and J by 3 bases, with 12 bases left in between. CDR3 amino acids: CASSDSSRTCYEQYF. The CDR3 bases are TGTGCCAGCAGTGACTCGAGTAGGACGTGCTACGAGCAGTACTTC.

This clone has more than one count but fewer than ten. The V and J genes are TRBV6-1 and TRBJ2-7; 9 positions match TRBD1. CDR1 and CDR2 (germline): MNHNS, SASEGT. With V trimmed by 4 bases and J by 1 base, 5 bases remained unmatched. The CDR3 runs to 15 residues. CDR3 sequence reads: CASSVAGTGSYEQYF. The CDR3 DNA sequence: TGTGCCAGCAGTGTCGCCGGGACAGGGTCCTACGAGCAGTACTTC.

This clone was detected a few times. As DNA, the CDR3 is TGTGCCAGCAGTACGAGACTCCCTCAGGCCTACAATGAGCAGTTCTTC. It specifies CASSTRLPQAYNEQFF. V and J are TRBV6-5 and TRBJ2-1; D call uncertain. This CDR3 is 16 amino acids long. With 5 bases removed from V and 2 bases from J, the gap between germline ends came to 16 bases. The germline V gene encodes CDR1 MNHEY and CDR2 SVGAGI.

This clone came up a few times. The chain combines TRBV6-1 with TRBJ2-7, with 7 positions matching TRBD1. V trimming: 6 bases; J trimming: 4 bases; junction bases outside the gene matches: 6. Germline V gene data show CDR1 as MNHNS and CDR2 as SASEGT. The CDR3 consists of 13 residues. CDR3 in DNA: TGTGCCAGCAGCTACGGACAGGAATACGAGCAGTACTTC. Translated, it gives CASSYGQEYEQYF.

This chain uses TRBV5-1 with TRBJ2-1, with 11 bases that match TRBD2. Losses at the gene ends were 4 bases for V and 3 bases for J; bases not matched to a gene: 3. The CDR3 loop spans 15 amino acids. Germline values: CDR1 SGHRS, CDR2 YFSETQ. CDR3 region: CASSPGTSGYNEQFF. In DNA, the CDR3 is TGCGCCAGCAGCCCTGGGACTAGCGGCTACAATGAGCAGTTCTTC. Full variable domain (outside the CDR3, taken from reference TRBV5-1 and TRBJ2-1): KAGVTQTPRYLIKTRGQQVTLSCSPISGHRSVSWYQQTPGQGLQFLFEYFSETQRNKGNFPGRFSGRQFSNSRSEMNVSTLELGDSALYLCASSPGTSGYNEQFFGPGTRLTVL.

The V gene is TRBV5-6, the J gene TRBJ2-7, with TRBD1 matching 8 bases. This CDR3 is 13 amino acids long. Germline V gene lookup returns CDR1 SGHDT and CDR2 YYEEEE. The junction had 3 bases not matched to a gene; V was cut back by 4 bases and J by 3 bases. CDR3 in DNA: TGTGCCAGCAGCCCCAGGGGGCTCTACGAGCAGTACTTC. It is translated as CASSPRGLYEQYF.

The chain carries TRBV9 and TRBJ2-7; TRBD1 agrees at 11 bases. CDR1 SGDLS and CDR2 YYNGEE come from the germline V gene. This CDR3 spans 14 amino acids. Trimming cost V 3 bases and J 4 bases; bases outside gene matches: 3. The CDR3 spells CASSAGTGGYEQYF. Written as DNA, the CDR3 is TGTGCCAGCAGCGCCGGGACAGGGGGTTACGAGCAGTACTTC.

J is TRBJ1-5 and V is TRBV5-6; D is unresolved. CDR3 length: 14 amino acids. Per the germline V gene, CDR1 is SGHDT and CDR2 is YYEEEE. Trimming cost V 0 bases and J 4 bases, with 8 bases left between them. CDR3 loop: CASSLAAANQPQHF. DNA of the CDR3: TGTGCCAGCAGCTTGGCGGCAGCTAATCAGCCCCAGCATTTT.

The V gene is TRBV12-3 or TRBV12-4, the J gene TRBJ1-5; TRBD1 is a possible D gene (6 bases). V gave up 4 bases and J gave up 4 bases, with 14 bases separating them. This CDR3 spans 15 amino acids. CDR3 bases: TGTGCCAGCAGTTCCGATTGGACAGTAAATCAGCCCCAGCATTTT. It is translated as CASSSDWTVNQPQHF.

This clone was counted a few times. The gene calls are TRBV28 and TRBJ2-7, with 7 positions matching TRBD1. Looked up from germline, CDR1 is MDHEN and CDR2 is SYDVKM. This CDR3 contains 14 residues. J was trimmed by 4 bases and V by 3 bases; bases with no gene match: 6. CDR3 in DNA: TGTGCCAGCAGTTTCGAGGGGGCTGCATACGAGCAGTACTTC. Translation gives CASSFEGAAYEQYF.

The genes are TRBV28 and TRBJ2-2; the match to TRBD2 covers 9 bases. V lost 8 bases, J lost 5 bases, and 12 bases stayed unmatched. Germline V lookup: CDR1 MDHEN, CDR2 SYDVKM. There are 16 residues in the CDR3. The CDR3 reads CASRGAREGATGELFF. The DNA of the CDR3 is TGTGCCAGCCGCGGCGCGCGGGAGGGGGCTACCGGGGAGCTGTTTTTT.

The rearrangement joins TRBV5-1 to TRBJ1-6; the match to TRBD1 covers 7 bases. Unmatched junction bases numbered 6, after V lost 0 bases and J lost 6 bases. The CDR3 spans 16 residues. Germline V gene lookup returns CDR1 SGHRS and CDR2 YFSETQ. DNA for the CDR3: TGCGCCAGCAGCTTGGCCCCCGGGACAGTTAATTCACCCCTCCACTTT. It is translated as CASSLAPGTVNSPLHF.

The chain couples TRBV11-2 to TRBJ2-1; D possibly corresponds to TRBD2 (6 bases). Germline V gives CDR1 SGHAT, CDR2 FQNNGV. This CDR3 has 15 residues. Trimming shortened V by 4 bases and J by 9 bases, and 19 bases separated the two germline ends. The CDR3 DNA sequence: TGTGCCAGCAGCTCGCTCCCTAGCGAGAGGATTGAGCAGTTCTTC. Protein product: CASSSLPSERIEQFF.

Within the sample, this clone is medium-sized. The chain couples TRBV5-1 to TRBJ1-4, with D unclear. CDR1 and CDR2 (germline): SGHRS, YFSETQ. This CDR3 spans 15 amino acids. Trimming stripped 0 bases from V and 2 bases from J, with 8 bases between. CDR3 nucleotide sequence: TGCGCCAGCAGCTTGGATCCGGGGACTAATGAAAAACTGTTTTTT. Amino acids: CASSLDPGTNEKLFF.

This clone is labeled medium-sized. The rearrangement joins TRBV9 to TRBJ1-2, with 7 nucleotides matching TRBD1. V lost 5 bases, J lost 3 bases, and 7 bases stayed unmatched. The length of the CDR3 is 14 residues. Germline lookup yields CDR1 SGDLS and CDR2 YYNGEE. Here the CDR3 reads CASRTTGSDYGYTF. The DNA of the CDR3 is TGTGCCAGCAGGACGACAGGGAGCGACTATGGCTACACCTTC.

This clone appeared many times. Since a much larger clone is just one base distant, this may be a read error. This sequence joins TRBV7-3 and TRBJ2-3; 7 nucleotides align to TRBD2. This CDR3 spans 15 amino acids. The ends lost 4 bases at V and 6 bases at J; junction bases unmatched: 10. In germline, CDR1 is SGHTA, CDR2 FQGTGA. CDR3 DNA sequence: TGTGCCAGCAGCTCAGCGGGCGGGAGAGGGGATACGCAGTATTTT. It encodes CASSSAGGRGDTQYF.